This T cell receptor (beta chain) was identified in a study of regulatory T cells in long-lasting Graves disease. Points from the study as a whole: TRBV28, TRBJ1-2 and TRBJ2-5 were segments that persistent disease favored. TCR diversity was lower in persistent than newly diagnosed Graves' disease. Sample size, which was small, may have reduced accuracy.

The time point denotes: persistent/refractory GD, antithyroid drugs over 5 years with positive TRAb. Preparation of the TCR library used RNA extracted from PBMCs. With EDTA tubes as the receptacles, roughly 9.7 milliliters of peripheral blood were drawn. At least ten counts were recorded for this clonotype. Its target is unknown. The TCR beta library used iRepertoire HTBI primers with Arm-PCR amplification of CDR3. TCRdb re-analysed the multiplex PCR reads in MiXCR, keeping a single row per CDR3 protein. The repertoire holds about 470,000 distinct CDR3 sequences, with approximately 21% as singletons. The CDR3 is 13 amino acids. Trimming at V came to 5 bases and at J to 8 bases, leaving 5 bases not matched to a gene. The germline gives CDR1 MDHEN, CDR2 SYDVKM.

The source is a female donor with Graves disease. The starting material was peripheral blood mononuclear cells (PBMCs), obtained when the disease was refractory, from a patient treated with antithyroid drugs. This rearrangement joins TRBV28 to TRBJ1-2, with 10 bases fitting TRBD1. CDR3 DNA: TGTGCCAGCAGTCTCCGGGACAGGGGAGGCTACACCTTC. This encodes CASSLRDRGGYTF.